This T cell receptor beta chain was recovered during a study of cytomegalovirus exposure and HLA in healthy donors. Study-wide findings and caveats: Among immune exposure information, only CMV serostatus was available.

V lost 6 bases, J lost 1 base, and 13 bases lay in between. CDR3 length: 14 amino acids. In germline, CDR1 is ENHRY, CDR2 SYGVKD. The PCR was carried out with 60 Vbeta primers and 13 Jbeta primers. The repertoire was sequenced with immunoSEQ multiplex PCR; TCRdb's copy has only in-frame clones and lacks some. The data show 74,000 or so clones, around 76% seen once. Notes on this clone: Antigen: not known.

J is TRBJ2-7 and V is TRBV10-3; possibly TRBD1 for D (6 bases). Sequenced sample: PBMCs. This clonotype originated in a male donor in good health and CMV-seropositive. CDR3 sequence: CAIRRDTNSYEQYF. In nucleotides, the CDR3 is TGTGCCATCAGAAGGGACACCAATTCCTACGAGCAGTACTTC.